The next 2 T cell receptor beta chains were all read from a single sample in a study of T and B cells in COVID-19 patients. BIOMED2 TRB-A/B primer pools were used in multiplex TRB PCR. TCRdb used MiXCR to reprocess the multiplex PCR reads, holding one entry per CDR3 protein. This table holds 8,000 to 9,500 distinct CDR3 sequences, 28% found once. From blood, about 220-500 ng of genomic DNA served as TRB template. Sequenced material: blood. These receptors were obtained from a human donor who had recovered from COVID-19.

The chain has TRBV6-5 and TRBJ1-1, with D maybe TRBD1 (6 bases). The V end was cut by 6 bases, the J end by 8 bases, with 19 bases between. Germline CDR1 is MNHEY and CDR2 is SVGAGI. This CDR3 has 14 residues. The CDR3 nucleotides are TGTGCCAGCAGGAGCCTTGGGGGCAGTATCGAAGCTTTCTTT. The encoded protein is CASRSLGGSIEAFF.

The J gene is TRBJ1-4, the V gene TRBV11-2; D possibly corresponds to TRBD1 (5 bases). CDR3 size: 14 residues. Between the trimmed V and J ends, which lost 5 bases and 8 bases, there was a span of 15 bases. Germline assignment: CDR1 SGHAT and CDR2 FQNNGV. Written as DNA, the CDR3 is TGTGCCAGCAGCCCCCTTTGGGGCAGAGAAAAACTGTTTTTT. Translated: CASSPLWGREKLFF.